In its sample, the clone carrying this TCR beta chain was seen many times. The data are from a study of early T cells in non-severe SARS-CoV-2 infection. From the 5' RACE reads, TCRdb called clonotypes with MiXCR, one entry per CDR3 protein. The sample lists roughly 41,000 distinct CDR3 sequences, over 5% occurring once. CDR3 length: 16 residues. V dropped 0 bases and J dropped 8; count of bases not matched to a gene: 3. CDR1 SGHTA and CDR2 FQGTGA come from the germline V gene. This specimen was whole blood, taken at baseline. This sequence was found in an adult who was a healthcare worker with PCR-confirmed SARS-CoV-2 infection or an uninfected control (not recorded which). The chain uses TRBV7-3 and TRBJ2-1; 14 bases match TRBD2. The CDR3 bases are TGTGCCAGCAGCTTAACGGGACTAGCGGGAGTGGATGAGCAGTTCTTC. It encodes CASSLTGLAGVDEQFF.